Presented here are 17 T cell receptor beta chains from one specimen sequenced in a study of cytomegalovirus exposure and HLA in healthy donors. 60 Vbeta and 13 Jbeta primers were used in PCR. Sequencing was performed with immunoSEQ multiplex PCR; in TCRdb, only in-frame clones are kept and a portion is missing. This sample has approximately 130,000 clones; 65% to 85% occur once, and the top ten carry approximately 1.2%. The specimen was PBMCs. These receptors originate from a man aged 45-60 years in good health and CMV-seronegative.

DNA for the CDR3: TGTGCTAGTGGCGCCTCAGACCAAGAGACCCAGTACTTC. Protein: CASGASDQETQYF. The chain links TRBV12-5 to TRBJ2-5; no definite D call. Trimming took off 6 bases at V and 0 bases at J, with 8 bases between the two ends. Germline V CDR1 and CDR2: LGHNT, FRNRAP. This CDR3 contains 13 residues.

The J gene is TRBJ1-1, the V gene TRBV7-9; D call uncertain. CDR3 length: 14 residues. Deletions cut 5 bases from V and 8 bases from J, with 18 bases between. From germline, CDR1 is SEHNR and CDR2 FQNEAQ (reference sequence). The CDR3 bases are TGTGCCAGCAGCCCTTCCCCCCAAGCCGGGGAAGCTTTCTTT. This encodes CASSPSPQAGEAFF.

This rearrangement joins TRBV28 to TRBJ1-5, with D unclear. The CDR3 runs to 13 residues. CDR1 is MDHEN and CDR2 is SYDVKM in the germline V gene. Trimming took 6 bases from V and 0 from J, leaving 6 bases between them. The CDR3 DNA reads TGTGCCAGCAGACTCGATAGCAATCAGCCCCAGCATTTT. Protein sequence: CASRLDSNQPQHF.

V is TRBV6-1 and J is TRBJ2-3; 9 positions match TRBD2. The ends lost 6 bases at V and 4 bases at J; junction bases unmatched: 5. The CDR3 has 14 residues. Germline V gene data show CDR1 as MNHNS and CDR2 as SASEGT. The CDR3 reads CASSLAGEADTQYF. CDR3 bases: TGTGCCAGCAGCTTAGCGGGGGAAGCAGATACGCAGTATTTT.

The chain joins TRBV6-8 to TRBJ1-5, with a tentative D call TRBD1 (5 bases). The germline V gene has CDR1 MNHGY and CDR2 SAAAGT. The V end lost 5 bases, the J end lost 2 bases, and 13 bases lay between the germline ends. This CDR3 spans 15 amino acids. The CDR3 loop is CASSAGGDGNQPQHF. The CDR3 DNA reads as TGTGCCAGCAGTGCCGGGGGGGATGGCAATCAGCCCCAGCATTTT.

The chain has TRBV28 and TRBJ2-3; 10 nucleotides align to TRBD1. The CDR3 has 14 amino acids. The germline gives CDR1 MDHEN, CDR2 SYDVKM. After removal of 8 bases from V and 5 bases from J, the junction contained 7 bases not matched to a gene. The CDR3 DNA follows: TGTGCCAGCTGGGACAGGGGCAGGGGAGATACGCAGTATTTT. Protein sequence: CASWDRGRGDTQYF.

J is TRBJ2-1 and V is TRBV18; D is unclear. With 5 bases removed from V and 1 base from J, the gap between germline ends came to 9 bases. The CDR3 covers 14 residues. The germline CDR1 and CDR2 sequences are KGHSH and LQKENI. CDR3 protein: CASSNQVSYNEQFF. The CDR3, as DNA: TGTGCCAGCTCAAATCAGGTATCCTACAATGAGCAGTTCTTC.

The rearrangement joins TRBV9 to TRBJ2-3; a weak D match, TRBD2 (6 bases). Looked up from germline, CDR1 is SGDLS and CDR2 is YYNGEE. The CDR3 is 14 amino acids. V lost 3 bases and J 2 bases, leaving 10 bases between the germline ends. The CDR3 is CASSGRTTTDTQYF. DNA for the CDR3: TGTGCCAGCAGCGGACGGACTACCACAGATACGCAGTATTTT.

CDR3 nucleotide sequence: TGTGCCAGCTCACCACCGGCGGGGGTGGGAGCTTTCTTT. Residues: CASSPPAGVGAFF. This chain uses TRBV18 with TRBJ1-1, with a possible D match to TRBD1 (5 bases). In germline, CDR1 is KGHSH, CDR2 LQKENI. V lost 0 bases to trimming and J lost 10 bases, with 12 bases between them. This CDR3 has 13 amino acids.

V and J are TRBV6-6 and TRBJ2-1; a weak D match, TRBD2 (6 bases). The germline gives CDR1 MNHNY, CDR2 SVGAGI (reference sequence). The CDR3 is 14 residues long. V shed 0 bases and J shed 8 bases, with 11 bases lying between them. CDR3 bases: TGTGCCAGCAGTTACTCTGACTGGGGGGATGAGCAGTTCTTC. Its protein is CASSYSDWGDEQFF.

This chain connects TRBV5-1 to TRBJ2-7, with D perhaps matching TRBD2 (5 bases). From germline, CDR1 is SGHRS and CDR2 YFSETQ. Trimming stripped 2 bases from V and 1 base from J, with 10 bases between. The CDR3 sequence is 14 residues long. DNA of the CDR3: TGCGCCAGCAGCTTATCGGACTTGTCCTACGAGCAGTACTTC. Translation: CASSLSDLSYEQYF.

The table lists this clone with a few counts. The V and J genes are TRBV5-1 and TRBJ2-1, with D perhaps TRBD2 (5 bases). The ends were cut back, 2 bases at V and 7 bases at J, with 25 bases in the middle. CDR1 SGHRS and CDR2 YFSETQ come from the germline V gene. CDR3 length equals 18 residues. CDR3 DNA sequence: TGCGCCAGCAGCTTCATGGGTCTAGCCTTTGTTGTTTCGAATGAGCAGTTCTTC. Translated: CASSFMGLAFVVSNEQFF.

The chain is built from TRBV7-2 and TRBJ2-3; 11 bases are shared with TRBD2. The CDR3 covers 18 residues. Looked up from germline, CDR1 is SGHTA and CDR2 is FQGNSA. The V and J ends lost 1 base and 2 bases, in that order; junction bases with no gene match: 8. For the CDR3, the DNA is TGTGCCAGCAGCTTAGGACCAACTAGCGGGAGACCCACAGATACGCAGTATTTT. This sequence encodes CASSLGPTSGRPTDTQYF.

This chain joins TRBV29-1 and TRBJ2-5; 8 nucleotides match TRBD1. The V segment lost 3 bases and the J segment 1 base; nucleotides outside the gene matches: 4. The CDR3 runs 14 residues. CDR1 and CDR2 from the germline V gene are SQVTM and ANQGSEA. The CDR3 spells CSVEGGTGQETQYF. CDR3 sequence (DNA): TGCAGCGTTGAGGGCGGGACAGGCCAAGAGACCCAGTACTTC.

The V and J genes are TRBV6-5 and TRBJ2-7; 9 nucleotides line up with TRBD1. The junction had 10 bases not matched to a gene; V was cut back by 5 bases and J by 5 bases. Germline CDR1 reads MNHEY; CDR2 reads SVGAGI. The CDR3 extends over 15 amino acids. The CDR3 sequence: CASSPSGTGNHEQYF. The CDR3, as DNA: TGTGCCAGCAGTCCCTCCGGGACAGGGAACCACGAGCAGTACTTC.

The rearrangement joins TRBV5-1 to TRBJ2-5; 11 bases map to TRBD2. CDR1 and CDR2 from the germline V gene are SGHRS and YFSETQ. The CDR3 length is 18 residues. Losses at the gene ends were 4 bases for V and 3 bases for J; bases not matched to a gene: 14. The CDR3 region has the DNA TGCGCCAGCAGCCTTGGGGCTGGTTTTAGCGGGAGGGAAGAGACCCAGTACTTC. Translating it yields CASSLGAGFSGREETQYF.

The V and J genes are TRBV5-1 and TRBJ2-2; D is undetermined. This CDR3 has 16 amino acids. V was pared by 0 bases and J by 0 bases, with 9 bases between. The germline CDR1 and CDR2 sequences are SGHRS and YFSETQ. The chain's CDR3 is CASSLGHTSNTGELFF. CDR3 DNA sequence: TGCGCCAGCAGCTTGGGACACACTTCGAACACCGGGGAGCTGTTTTTT. Variable domain in full (rest from reference TRBV5-1 and TRBJ2-2): KAGVTQTPRYLIKTRGQQVTLSCSPISGHRSVSWYQQTPGQGLQFLFEYFSETQRNKGNFPGRFSGRQFSNSRSEMNVSTLELGDSALYLCASSLGHTSNTGELFFGEGSRLTVL.